This TCR beta chain emerged from a study of cytomegalovirus exposure and HLA in healthy donors. J was trimmed by 2 bases and V by 5 bases; bases with no gene match: 11. Germline CDR1 is SGHTA and CDR2 is FQGNSA. This CDR3 has 16 amino acids. PCR amplification relied on 60 Vbeta primers (plus 13 Jbeta primers). TCRdb keeps only in-frame clones here, not all; method: immunoSEQ multiplex PCR. The sample lists around 170,000 clones, over 70% occurring once. Sequencing used PBMCs. The chain joins TRBV7-2 to TRBJ2-5; 7 bases fit TRBD2. The TCR originated in a man aged 50-60 years in good health and CMV-seronegative. CDR3 in amino acids: CASSRALGTTQETQYF. The CDR3 bases are TGTGCCAGCAGCCGAGCCCTAGGGACTACACAAGAGACCCAGTACTTC.